This entry is about one T cell receptor (beta chain). Germline values: CDR1 SQVTM, CDR2 ANQGSEA. The CDR3 extends over 13 amino acids. After removal of 6 bases from V and 4 bases from J, the junction contained 5 bases not matched to a gene. The data were taken from a study of blood T cell repertoires in COVID-19. Study background: From T cells, B-cell-depleted T cells, or PBMCs came the material, which was cDNA or gDNA.

As processed by the authors: Reference gene primer amplification gave nucleated cell count estimates. Sequenced by immunoSEQ multiplex PCR; TCRdb stores in-frame clones only, minus some. From that table come the V and J calls and clone size; the DNA was used to work out D and trimming. The table includes about 220,000 clones, roughly 88% detected once. The chain carries TRBV29-1 and TRBJ2-2; TRBD1 agrees at 7 bases. The sequenced sample was peripheral blood. This receptor was identified in a man aged 50 or older with active or convalescent COVID-19. CDR3 in amino acids: CSVRRGITGELFF. In DNA form, the CDR3 reads TGCAGCGTCCGCAGGGGGATCACCGGGGAGCTGTTTTTT.